The entry below gives a single T cell receptor (beta chain) sequence along with its context. What it binds is unknown. V dropped 0 bases and J dropped 6; count of bases not matched to a gene: 8. Germline loops: CDR1 SGHRS, CDR2 YFSETQ. This CDR3 contains 15 residues. The PCR contained 60 Vbeta and 13 Jbeta primers. Sequenced by immunoSEQ multiplex PCR; TCRdb stores in-frame clones only, minus some. The sample shows some 46,000 clones, and 8.1% sits with its ten largest clones. The sample is drawn from a study of cytomegalovirus exposure and HLA in healthy donors. Study-level findings and limits: Cytomegalovirus status, reportedly, was diagnosed with high specificity and sensitivity by the classifier.

The sequence derives from a male donor in good health and CMV-seronegative. The source material was PBMCs. The V gene is TRBV5-1, the J gene TRBJ1-2; 7 nucleotides match TRBD1. In nucleotides, the CDR3 is TGCGCCAGCAGCTTGGAGACAGGGTGGAAAGATGGCTACACCTTC. Translation: CASSLETGWKDGYTF.